This T cell receptor (beta chain) is from a study of regulatory T cells in long-lasting Graves disease. The CDR3 is 14 amino acids. With 6 bases removed from V and 0 bases from J, the gap between germline ends came to 9 bases. Germline assignment: CDR1 MNHNS and CDR2 SASEGT. This clonotype was counted many times. What it binds is not known. With iRepertoire HTBI primers and Arm-PCR of CDR3 regions, TCR beta libraries were built. Each CDR3 protein is one row after TCRdb ran MiXCR on the multiplex PCR reads. This table holds 600,000 to 850,000 distinct CDR3 sequences, around 30% found once. Noted time point: persistent/refractory GD, antithyroid drugs over 5 years with positive TRAb. The TCR library was made from RNA that had been extracted from PBMCs in TRIzol. General observations from the study: Preferential use of TRBV28, TRBJ1-2 and TRBJ2-5 was seen in persistent disease.

The chain carries TRBV6-1 and TRBJ1-5; weak D call: TRBD1 (5 bases). This clonotype originated in a female donor with Graves disease. Specimen: peripheral blood mononuclear cells (PBMCs), collected when the disease was refractory, from a patient treated with antithyroid drugs. CDR3 amino acids: CASRAGFSNQPQHF. CDR3 nucleotides: TGTGCCAGCAGAGCAGGGTTTAGCAATCAGCCCCAGCATTTT.